The 3 T cell receptor beta chains in this list originate from one sample, sequenced in a study of beta chain features in type 1 diabetes. Expressed TCRB transcripts were sequenced because the isolated RNA had all been reverse transcribed beforehand. Clones were read by immunoSEQ multiplex PCR, and TCRdb kept only the in-frame ones, dropping some. The sample holds 850,000 to 900,000 clones, roughly a sixth seen once. The source material was naive CD4+ T cells from blood. These receptors were taken from a woman under 30 in good health.

This clone was recorded a few times. J is TRBJ2-1 and V is TRBV6-5; 12 positions agree with TRBD2. Germline V gene sequence: CDR1 MNHEY, CDR2 SVGAGI. The CDR3 is 15 residues long. The V segment lost 6 bases and the J segment 7 bases; nucleotides outside the gene matches: 7. CDR3 region: CASRTGLAGMNEQFF. The CDR3 coding sequence is TGTGCCAGCAGGACCGGACTAGCGGGAATGAATGAGCAGTTCTTC.

This chain links TRBV5-1 with TRBJ2-4; 11 bases align to TRBD2. Trimming took 4 bases from V and 4 from J; bases not matched to a gene: 7. The CDR3 extends over 16 amino acids. The germline CDR1 and CDR2 sequences are SGHRS and YFSETQ. The CDR3 spells CASSRLAGLVKNIQYF. DNA for the CDR3: TGCGCCAGCAGCAGACTAGCGGGACTCGTAAAAAACATTCAGTACTTC.

The genes are TRBV19 and TRBJ2-1; tentatively, D is TRBD1 (6 bases). The CDR3 is 14 amino acids. Germline V lookup: CDR1 LNHDA, CDR2 SQIVND (reference sequence). V was trimmed by 8 bases and J by 7 bases, leaving 18 bases between them. The CDR3 DNA sequence: TGTGCCAGTCGGGGCAGCTCACAGGGAAATGAGCAGTTCTTC. Translated, it gives CASRGSSQGNEQFF.